A single sample gave rise to the 22 T cell receptor beta chains below, sequenced in a study of cytomegalovirus exposure and HLA in healthy donors. The primer mix had 60 Vbeta and 13 Jbeta primers. TCRdb's table, derived via immunoSEQ multiplex PCR, lists solely in-frame clones and lacks some. The sample shows 180,000 or so clones, roughly 77% of them seen only once. Sequencing was carried out using PBMCs. Receptors were obtained from a woman aged 25 to 39 in good health and CMV-seropositive.

V usage is TRBV2 and J usage is TRBJ2-1; 9 bases align to TRBD2. This CDR3 contains 15 residues. The V and J ends lost 7 bases and 4 bases, in that order; junction bases with no gene match: 8. Germline CDR1 reads SNHLY; CDR2 reads FYNNEI. The CDR3 reads CASMHPSGVYNEQFF. CDR3 sequence (DNA): TGTGCCAGCATGCACCCTAGCGGGGTGTACAATGAGCAGTTCTTC. The complete variable domain, with remaining parts taken from reference TRBV2 and TRBJ2-1, reads EPEVTQTPSHQVTQMGQEVILRCVPISNHLYFYWYRQILGQKVEFLVSFYNNEISEKSEIFDDQFSVERPDGSNFTLKIRSTKLEDSAMYFCASMHPSGVYNEQFFGPGTRLTVL.

This chain connects TRBV11-2 to TRBJ2-5; possibly TRBD2 for D (5 bases). Germline V gene sequence: CDR1 SGHAT, CDR2 FQNNGV. The V end was cut by 2 bases, the J end by 3 bases, with 19 bases between. The CDR3 length is 17 residues. In nucleotides, the CDR3 is TGTGCCAGCAGCTTAAGGCCGAGGGCTAGTTGGGAAGAGACCCAGTACTTC. It specifies CASSLRPRASWEETQYF.

The J gene is TRBJ1-2, the V gene TRBV4-3, with 9 bases aligning to TRBD1. Germline values: CDR1 LGHNA, CDR2 YSLEER. V lost 4 bases, J lost 7 bases, and 7 bases stayed unmatched. This CDR3 has 14 residues. CDR3 protein: CASSPGTGYRGYTF. In nucleotides, the CDR3 is TGCGCCAGCAGCCCCGGGACAGGGTATCGTGGCTACACCTTC.

CDR3 nucleotides: TGTGCCAGCAGCTTACGCCCGCCGGGTTTAGGCTACACCTTC. Translated: CASSLRPPGLGYTF. The rearrangement links TRBV7-8 to TRBJ1-2; the D is unclear. In germline, CDR1 is SGHVS, CDR2 FQNEAQ. With 2 bases removed from V and 8 bases from J, the gap between germline ends came to 15 bases. The CDR3 spans 14 residues.

This clone came up a few times. This chain joins TRBV5-1 and TRBJ2-1; 9 bases are a match to TRBD2. The CDR3 consists of 16 residues. V lost 2 bases to trimming and J lost 7 bases; unmatched junction nucleotides: 10. Germline values: CDR1 SGHRS, CDR2 YFSETQ. CDR3 sequence: CASSFEAGGAGNEQFF. CDR3 nucleotides: TGCGCCAGCAGCTTCGAGGCGGGGGGGGCAGGTAATGAGCAGTTCTTC.

This chain connects TRBV2 to TRBJ2-3, with D possibly being TRBD2 (5 bases). Looked up from germline, CDR1 is SNHLY and CDR2 is FYNNEI. The CDR3 has 13 amino acids. V gave up 4 bases and J gave up 6 bases, with 11 bases separating them. CDR3 loop: CASSAGYTDTQYF. The CDR3 DNA is TGTGCCAGCAGTGCGGGATATACGGATACGCAGTATTTT. The entire variable domain, with the rest obtained from reference TRBV2 and TRBJ2-3, is as follows: EPEVTQTPSHQVTQMGQEVILRCVPISNHLYFYWYRQILGQKVEFLVSFYNNEISEKSEIFDDQFSVERPDGSNFTLKIRSTKLEDSAMYFCASSAGYTDTQYFGPGTRLTVL.

This chain links TRBV6-1 with TRBJ2-5, with 9 bases matching TRBD2. The CDR3 totals 15 residues. The V segment lost 6 bases and the J segment 5 bases; nucleotides outside the gene matches: 10. Germline V lookup: CDR1 MNHNS, CDR2 SASEGT. For the CDR3, the DNA is TGTGCCAGCAGCCCGACTAGCGGAGGAGGGGAGACCCAGTACTTC. Encoded protein: CASSPTSGGGETQYF.

The genes are TRBV6-1 and TRBJ2-1, with 13 bases that match TRBD2. With V trimmed by 4 bases and J by 10 bases, 4 bases remained unmatched. The length of the CDR3 is 14 residues. CDR1 MNHNS and CDR2 SASEGT come from the germline V gene. The CDR3 reads CASSGTSGGQEQFF. The CDR3 coding sequence is TGTGCCAGCAGTGGGACTAGCGGGGGACAGGAGCAGTTCTTC.

This sequence joins TRBV7-9 and TRBJ2-7; 10 bases fit TRBD1. This CDR3 contains 13 residues. The J segment lost 3 bases and the V segment lost 5 bases, leaving 1 base of the junction unmatched. Germline V gene data show CDR1 as SEHNR and CDR2 as FQNEAQ (reference sequence). The CDR3, as DNA: TGTGCCAGCAGCCGGACAGGGGGCTACGAGCAGTACTTC. Translated, it gives CASSRTGGYEQYF.

J is TRBJ2-2 and V is TRBV11-2; D may be TRBD1 (5 bases). V was shortened by 4 bases and J by 5 bases, with 8 bases between the two germline ends. CDR1 is SGHAT and CDR2 is FQNNGV in the germline V gene. The CDR3 contains 13 residues. CDR3 in amino acids: CASSSRVTGELFF. The DNA of the CDR3 is TGTGCCAGCAGCTCCAGGGTTACCGGGGAGCTGTTTTTT.

This chain links TRBV5-6 with TRBJ2-5; 10 positions agree with TRBD1. The CDR3 runs 16 residues. The V and J ends lost 3 bases and 1 base, in that order; junction bases with no gene match: 6. The germline CDR1 and CDR2 sequences are SGHDT and YYEEEE. The CDR3 coding sequence is TGTGCCAGCAGCTCCCGGGACAGGGGACCCCAAGAGACCCAGTACTTC. Residues: CASSSRDRGPQETQYF.

V and J are TRBV20-1 and TRBJ1-3; no reliable D call. Deletions cut 6 bases from V and 0 bases from J, with 3 bases between. The CDR3 totals 11 residues. Germline CDR1 and CDR2: DFQATT and SNEGSKA (reference sequence). In DNA, the CDR3 is TGCAGTGCCATCTCTGGAAACACCATATATTTT. Translating gives CSAISGNTIYF.

The gene calls are TRBV7-9 and TRBJ2-6, with 8 bases that match TRBD1. The J segment lost 4 bases and the V segment lost 5 bases, leaving 13 bases of the junction unmatched. CDR1 SEHNR and CDR2 FQNEAQ come from the germline V gene (reference sequence). The CDR3 has 18 amino acids. CDR3 coding DNA: TGTGCCAGCAGCCCAAGACAGGGGAAGTCGCACGGGGCCAACGTCCTGACTTTC. Its protein is CASSPRQGKSHGANVLTF. The full variable domain, completed using reference TRBV7-9 and TRBJ2-6, is DTGVSQNPRHKITKRGQNVTFRCDPISEHNRLYWYRQTLGQGPEFLTYFQNEAQLEKSRLLSDRFSAERPKGSFSTLEIQRTEQGDSAMYLCASSPRQGKSHGANVLTFGAGSRLTVL.

CDR3 nucleotides: TGTGCCAGCAGCACCGGCTTGAGAGGAGGGGATTCACCCCTCCACTTT. It is translated as CASSTGLRGGDSPLHF. This chain joins TRBV28 and TRBJ1-6; D perhaps matches TRBD1 (5 bases). V lost 6 bases and J 8 bases, leaving 20 bases between the germline ends. This CDR3 is built from 16 residues. In germline, CDR1 is MDHEN, CDR2 SYDVKM.

This rearrangement joins TRBV11-2 to TRBJ1-2; 10 bases map to TRBD1. CDR3 size: 15 residues. V gave up 5 bases and J gave up 4 bases; unmatched junction bases: 7. Germline V gene data show CDR1 as SGHAT and CDR2 as FQNNGV. CDR3 region: CASSATGGGGYGYTF. CDR3 in DNA: TGTGCCAGCAGCGCGACAGGGGGCGGAGGCTATGGCTACACCTTC.

This chain uses TRBV6-6 with TRBJ2-3; TRBD1 matches 8 bases. V lost 6 bases and J lost 11; bases outside the gene matches: 13. The CDR3 consists of 14 residues. The germline V gene encodes CDR1 MNHNY and CDR2 SVGAGI (reference sequence). The CDR3 protein is CASSSGGQGQKQYF. The CDR3 DNA reads TGTGCCAGCAGCTCAGGTGGACAGGGTCAAAAGCAGTATTTT.

The chain carries TRBV10-1 and TRBJ1-2, with D possibly TRBD1 on 6 matching bases. CDR3 size: 15 residues. Germline V gene data show CDR1 as WNHNN and CDR2 as SYGVQD (reference sequence). V gave up 0 bases and J gave up 0 bases, with 8 bases separating them. In DNA, the CDR3 is TGCGCCAGCAGTGAGTCGGGACAACCTAACTATGGCTACACCTTC. This sequence encodes CASSESGQPNYGYTF.

The V gene is TRBV5-8, the J gene TRBJ2-2; TRBD1 might be the D (7 bases). The germline V and J ends were trimmed by 4 bases and 7 bases, with 17 bases remaining between them. Per the germline V gene, CDR1 is SGHTS and CDR2 is YDEGEE. The CDR3 has 15 residues. This CDR3 is CASSQTGSGVGELFF. In DNA, the CDR3 is TGTGCCAGCAGCCAGACAGGGTCGGGGGTCGGGGAGCTGTTTTTT.

This clone was seen a few times. J is TRBJ1-6 and V is TRBV27; TRBD1 aligns across 7 bases. V shed 6 bases, J shed 11 bases, and the junction held 7 bases outside the gene matches. CDR3 size: 13 residues. Per germline, CDR1 MNHEY and CDR2 SMNVEV (reference sequence). Here the CDR3 DNA reads TGTGCCAGCAGCATGACAGGGTTGACACCCCTCCACTTT. Its translation is CASSMTGLTPLHF.

The chain uses TRBV11-2 and TRBJ2-7; 7 nucleotides line up with TRBD2. The CDR3 consists of 12 residues. Germline values: CDR1 SGHAT, CDR2 FQNNGV. Trimming cost V 5 bases and J 7 bases; bases outside gene matches: 5. CDR3 sequence reads: CASSIGGGEQYF. The CDR3 region has the DNA TGTGCCAGCAGCATTGGGGGGGGTGAGCAGTACTTC.

The CDR3 DNA reads TGTGCCAGAGGCGCGCGGGAGTCCAAAAACATTCAGTACTTC. Its protein product is CARGARESKNIQYF. The rearrangement links TRBV2 to TRBJ2-4; the match to TRBD2 covers 7 bases. CDR3 length: 14 residues. The J segment lost 2 bases and the V segment lost 9 bases, leaving 7 bases of the junction unmatched. Germline assignment: CDR1 SNHLY and CDR2 FYNNEI.

This clone appeared a single time. DNA for the CDR3: TGTGCCAGCCAGCGGGGGGTTTCGTTAGATACGCAGTATTTT. This sequence encodes CASQRGVSLDTQYF. This chain links TRBV6-5 with TRBJ2-3; 9 bases match TRBD2. Germline V gene sequence: CDR1 MNHEY, CDR2 SVGAGI. After removal of 8 bases from V and 5 bases from J, the junction contained 8 bases not matched to a gene. The CDR3 totals 14 residues.